This is a list of T cell receptor beta chains from one sample in a study of T cell responses to AZD1222 COVID-19 vaccine. Only in-frame clones appear in the TCRdb table, and some are missing; sequencing was by immunoSEQ multiplex PCR. This sample has around 120,000 clones, with approximately 85% found just once. Sample: peripheral blood, taken on day 0 of MenACWY control vaccination. These receptors all stem from an adult in good health. Each CDR3 is given with its conserved first and last residue. Each record gives: D gene, J gene, V gene, clone size, CDR3 protein, CDR3 DNA. A D gene is named only where the DNA matches it firmly. Not all rows give a size; the values are once, few, many and, for expanded clones, a class.

D gene: TRBD1
J gene: TRBJ1-4
V gene: TRBV18
clone size: -
CDR3 protein: CASSAVRGQVGEGVEKLFF
CDR3 DNA: TGTGCCAGCTCGGCCGTAAGGGGACAGGTGGGAGAAGGAGTCGAAAAACTGTTTTTT

D gene: -
J gene: TRBJ1-1
V gene: TRBV7-9
clone size: -
CDR3 protein: CASSLQQNTEAFF
CDR3 DNA: TGTGCCAGCAGCTTGCAGCAGAACACTGAAGCTTTCTTT

D gene: TRBD1
J gene: TRBJ2-2
V gene: TRBV19
clone size: -
CDR3 protein: CATATGFNTGELFF
CDR3 DNA: TGTGCCACCGCGACAGGGTTCAACACCGGGGAGCTGTTTTTT

D gene: -
J gene: TRBJ1-2
V gene: TRBV3-1/TRBV3-2
clone size: few
CDR3 protein: CASSQDRWAARGKGYTF
CDR3 DNA: TGTGCCAGCAGCCAAGATAGGTGGGCAGCCCGCGGAAAAGGCTACACCTTC

D gene: -
J gene: TRBJ2-7
V gene: TRBV7-2
clone size: -
CDR3 protein: CASSLLQGGDYEQYF
CDR3 DNA: TGTGCCAGCAGCTTACTTCAAGGGGGGGACTACGAGCAGTACTTC

D gene: -
J gene: TRBJ1-3
V gene: TRBV30
clone size: -
CDR3 protein: CAWSVLRGGNTIYF
CDR3 DNA: TGTGCCTGGAGTGTACTTCGGGGGGGAAACACCATATATTTT

D gene: TRBD1
J gene: TRBJ1-2
V gene: TRBV18
clone size: few
CDR3 protein: CASSPIGQAYGYTF
CDR3 DNA: TGTGCCAGCTCACCAATAGGACAGGCCTATGGCTACACCTTC

D gene: -
J gene: TRBJ1-2
V gene: TRBV3-1/TRBV3-2
clone size: few
CDR3 protein: CASSGTAGYTF
CDR3 DNA: TGTGCCAGCAGTGGTACAGCCGGCTACACCTTC

D gene: TRBD2
J gene: TRBJ2-1
V gene: TRBV5-1
clone size: -
CDR3 protein: CASSSYSGGDNEQFF
CDR3 DNA: TGCGCCAGCAGCTCCTATAGCGGGGGGGACAATGAGCAGTTCTTC

D gene: TRBD1
J gene: TRBJ2-2
V gene: TRBV11-3
clone size: -
CDR3 protein: CASSLPGGTGELFF
CDR3 DNA: TGTGCCAGCAGCTTACCAGGGGGCACCGGGGAGCTGTTTTTT

D gene: TRBD2
J gene: TRBJ2-3
V gene: TRBV5-6
clone size: -
CDR3 protein: CASSLGSGGAPDTQYF
CDR3 DNA: TGTGCCAGCAGCTTGGGGAGCGGGGGGGCGCCAGATACGCAGTATTTT

D gene: TRBD1
J gene: TRBJ1-4
V gene: TRBV18
clone size: -
CDR3 protein: CASSRLQGRELLNEKLFF
CDR3 DNA: TGTGCCAGCTCACGACTACAGGGGAGAGAGCTCCTGAATGAAAAACTGTTTTTT

D gene: -
J gene: TRBJ1-4
V gene: TRBV5-5
clone size: once
CDR3 protein: CASSLGLGATNEKLFF
CDR3 DNA: TGTGCCAGCAGCTTGGGGTTAGGGGCAACTAATGAAAAACTGTTTTTT

D gene: -
J gene: TRBJ2-3
V gene: TRBV10-3
clone size: -
CDR3 protein: CAISPSTKGGDTQYF
CDR3 DNA: TGTGCCATCAGTCCATCTACCAAAGGGGGAGATACGCAGTATTTT